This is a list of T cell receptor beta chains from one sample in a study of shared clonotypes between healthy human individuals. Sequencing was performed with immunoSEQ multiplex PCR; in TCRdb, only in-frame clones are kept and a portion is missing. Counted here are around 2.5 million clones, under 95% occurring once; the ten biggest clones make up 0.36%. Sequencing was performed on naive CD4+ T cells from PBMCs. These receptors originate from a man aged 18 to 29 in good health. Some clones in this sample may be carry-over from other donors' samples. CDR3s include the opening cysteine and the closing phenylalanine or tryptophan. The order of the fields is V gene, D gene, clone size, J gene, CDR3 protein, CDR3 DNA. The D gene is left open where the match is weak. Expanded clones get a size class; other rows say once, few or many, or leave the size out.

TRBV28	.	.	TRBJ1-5	CASLPGARNQPQHF	TGTGCCAGCCTGCCGGGGGCAAGGAATCAGCCCCAGCATTTT
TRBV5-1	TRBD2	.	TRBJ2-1	CASSFGLADDNEQFF	TGCGCCAGCAGCTTCGGGCTAGCGGATGATAATGAGCAGTTCTTC
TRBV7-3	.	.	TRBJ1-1	CASSLFRVGEGDTEAFF	TGTGCCAGCAGCTTATTTCGTGTGGGGGAAGGGGACACTGAAGCTTTCTTT
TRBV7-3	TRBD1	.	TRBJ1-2	CASSFLGTGGEGGYTF	TGTGCCAGCAGCTTCTTAGGGACAGGGGGCGAGGGTGGCTACACCTTC
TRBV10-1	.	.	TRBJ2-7	CASSDGLQRLSEQYF	TGCGCCAGCAGTGATGGACTCCAGAGGTTGAGCGAGCAGTACTTC
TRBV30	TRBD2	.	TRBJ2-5	CAWALGTSGDWQETQYF	TGTGCCTGGGCCCTCGGGACTAGCGGGGACTGGCAAGAGACCCAGTACTTC
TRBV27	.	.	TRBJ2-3	CASSFVRGTDTQYF	TGTGCCAGCAGTTTTGTCAGGGGAACAGATACGCAGTATTTT
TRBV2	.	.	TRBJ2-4	CASTPEAKNIQYF	TGTGCCAGCACCCCGGAGGCCAAAAACATTCAGTACTTC
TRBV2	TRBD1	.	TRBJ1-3	CATRQGTGNTIYF	TGTGCCACCCGACAGGGCACTGGAAACACCATATATTTT
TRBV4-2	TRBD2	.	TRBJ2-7	CASSQFNPGLAPYEQYF	TGTGCCAGCAGCCAGTTCAATCCGGGACTAGCTCCATACGAGCAGTACTTC
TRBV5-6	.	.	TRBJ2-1	CASSFVDNEQFF	TGTGCCAGCAGCTTTGTCGACAATGAGCAGTTCTTC
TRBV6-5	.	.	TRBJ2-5	CASRAGIFGETQYF	TGTGCCAGCAGAGCAGGTATCTTTGGAGAGACCCAGTACTTC
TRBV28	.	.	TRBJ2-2	CASSLVGQANTGELFF	TGTGCCAGCAGTTTAGTCGGGCAAGCGAACACCGGGGAGCTGTTTTTT
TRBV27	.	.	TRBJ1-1	CASSLLQANTEAFF	TGTGCCAGCAGTTTATTACAGGCGAACACTGAAGCTTTCTTT
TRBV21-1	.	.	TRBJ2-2	CASSRKAGSVGELFF	TGTGCCAGCAGCCGGAAGGCGGGCAGCGTCGGGGAGCTGTTTTTT
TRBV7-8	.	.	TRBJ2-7	CASSLEGAYEQYF	TGTGCCAGCAGCTTAGAAGGGGCCTACGAGCAGTACTTC
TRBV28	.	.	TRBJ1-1	CASGTGWANTEAFF	TGTGCCTCGGGCACGGGGTGGGCGAACACTGAAGCTTTCTTT
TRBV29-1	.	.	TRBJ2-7	CSVEDRTDYEQYF	TGCAGCGTTGAAGATCGGACGGACTACGAGCAGTACTTC
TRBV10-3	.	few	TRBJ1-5	CAISDPFDQPQHF	TGTGCCATCAGTGACCCCTTCGACCAGCCCCAGCATTTT
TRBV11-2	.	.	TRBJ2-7	CASSQIRGSSYEQYF	TGTGCCAGCAGCCAAATCCGGGGGAGCTCCTACGAGCAGTACTTC
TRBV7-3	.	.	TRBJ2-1	CASSLTWGAGPGYNEQFF	TGTGCCAGCAGCTTAACGTGGGGAGCGGGCCCCGGGTACAATGAGCAGTTCTTC
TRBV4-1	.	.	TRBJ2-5	CASSQVTSAETQYF	TGCGCCAGCAGCCAAGTGACCAGCGCCGAGACCCAGTACTTC